This T cell receptor (beta chain) was found in a study of read filtering for tumor transcriptome and immune sequencing. Overall study context: Whole-transcriptome libraries were prepared after DNase treatment. IR-seq gave about 3.5 to 10.27 million TCR reads per sample; RNA-seq gave roughly 75 to 1,300.

Worth noting for this clonotype: What it binds is unknown. This could be a read error, since a much larger clone is one nucleotide away.

This library used around 400 ng RNA and molecular barcoded adaptors spanning alpha/delta and beta/gamma chains. Each CDR3 protein is one row after TCRdb ran MiXCR on the reads. The sample shows around 140,000 distinct CDR3 sequences, about 12% of them seen only once. Study results and limitations: The CD138-negative fraction was mixed bone marrow immune cells, not pure T cells.

The CDR3 sequence is 18 residues long. Germline CDR1 and CDR2: MNHNY and SVGAGI (reference sequence). The origin of this receptor is a donor at least 40 years old with multiple myeloma. J is TRBJ1-2 and V is TRBV6-6, with 9 bases aligning to TRBD1. The sample consisted of a population of CD138-negative cells sorted from bone marrow. The CDR3 protein is CASSYRSPRTGEPYGYAF. CDR3 DNA sequence: TGTGCCAGCAGTTACCGATCCCCCCGGACAGGGGAGCCCTATGGCTACGCCTTC.